This T cell receptor beta chain derives from a study of molecular identifiers for immune sequencing clone quantification (dated by TCRdb to the late 2010s). Study-level background: For a replicate experiment, RNA from around 20,000 or 99,000 naive CD8 T cells was divided into five aliquots, of which four were sequenced. This methods study used CD8 T cells to benchmark TCR RNA copy counting and molecular-identifier clustering-based TCR repertoire sequencing (MIDCIRS).

Naive CD8 T cell libraries were made from 20,000 to 1,000,000 sorted cells using 10%, 30% or 50% of purified RNA. On a BD FACSAria II, naive CD8 T cells were FACS-sorted as CD8+CD4-CCR7+CD45RA+ and collected into RLT Plus buffer. To test detection sensitivity, Jurkat RNA equal to over nine TCR copies was added to samples of about 18,000-1,100,000 naive CD8 T cells. Enrichment of CD8 T cells was done with RosetteSep CD8+ T Cell Enrichment Cocktail plus Ficoll-Paque, and ACK red cell lysis came afterward. The method behind the library was PCR. Instrument on record: NextSeq 500. Preparation of bulk TCR libraries followed a previously described approach, with the TCR primers listed in Table S5. Purification of total RNA was performed with the Qiagen AllPrep DNA/RNA kit. Before analysis, reads from multiple sequencing runs of the same library were pooled. On the study's bioinformatics: Reads were retained only if their TCR constant sequence matched exactly, and those retained reads were trimmed to 150 nt and grouped according to their 12-nt molecular barcodes. Reads within each barcode group were sub-clustered using a 15% Levenshtein threshold, and quality-weighted consensus sequences were constructed for each RNA molecule. Non-functional sequences were excluded, and lower-count sequences lying one edit away from another sequence were also excluded. On the basis of fitting two negative binomial distributions, barcode sub-clusters with fewer than 20% of the maximum read count were discarded. TCRdb itself trimmed the public reads at Q25 with fastp, ran MiXCR and retained productive beta chains. A single entry per CDR3 protein holds the most common genes and DNA from its merged rows. These V and J calls originate from TCRdb's pipeline instead of the authors' own analysis. Within this sample are roughly 630,000 distinct CDR3 sequences, with over 25% of them counted one time only. 0.78% of the sample comes from the top ten.

This clonotype occurred a few times. Its specific antigen is unknown. One end of the junction varies from germline; a read error may be responsible. The CDR3, cysteine through phenylalanine, is 14 amino acids long. The DNA shown is the 42-base CDR3, in frame from base 1. General study outcomes and caveats: Spiked-in Jurkat TCR RNA equal to a single cell's worth was reported to be detectable even within 1,100,000 naive CD8 T cells. Without barcode sub-clustering, chimeric consensus sequences inflated TCR diversity; chimeras reached as high as 47%. Spiked-in Jurkat TCR RNA (approximately 10 copies' worth), which is not part of the donor repertoire, was contained in the naive libraries. In CMV-specific effector cells, clones with more than 20 RNA copies accounted for over 97% of molecules, whereas in naive cells such clones accounted for under 1%. Identical TCR molecules sharing a barcode could cause highly expanded clone sizes to be underestimated. Modeling estimated 3 to 3.5 recovered TCR RNA copies per cell, compared with around 9.7 by digital PCR, which implies about 30% capture efficiency.

The rearranged segments are TRBV12-3 or TRBV12-4 and TRBJ2-7; the D segment is perhaps TRBD1 or TRBD2, each sharing 5 matched bases. Sequencing used naive CD8+ T cells from blood, with Jurkat cell RNA spiked in. This specimen's cell subset or site label, interpreted: FACS-sorted CD8+CD4-CCR7+CD45RA+ naive T cells. This receptor was obtained from a human donor in good health. Some libraries in this study had Jurkat cell RNA spiked in. In nucleotides, the sequence is TGTGCCATCAGTTTGGGGACCGGCGGTTACGAGCAGTACTTC. This sequence encodes CAISLGTGGYEQYF.